The clone carrying this T cell receptor (beta chain) was found many times. The antigen is not known. J was trimmed by 3 bases and V by 3 bases; bases with no gene match: 8. Germline V CDR1 and CDR2: MGHDK, SYGVNS. The CDR3 is 16 amino acids. Researchers built TCR beta libraries using quantitative 5'-RACE with molecular barcodes. In TCRdb, the 5' RACE reads were re-called with MiXCR into one record per CDR3 protein. The repertoire has about 36,000 distinct CDR3 sequences, 6% of them found once; the top ten carry approximately 12%. The data stem from a study of CD8 T cells in ankylosing spondylitis. Study-wide points: Ankylosing spondylitis blood appeared to carry a characteristic TCR beta motif of fewer than 10 highly homologous variants.

Specimen: blood, either unsorted or a sorted T cell fraction (not recorded which). This sequence originates from a male donor with ankylosing spondylitis or in good health (not recorded which). The gene calls are TRBV25-1 and TRBJ1-1; 9 positions agree with TRBD1. CDR3 protein: CASSDLGQGQDTEAFF. CDR3 coding DNA: TGTGCCAGCAGTGACCTTGGACAGGGGCAGGACACTGAAGCTTTCTTT.